The present entry profiles one TCR beta chain with its context. Antigen unknown. The CDR3 is made up of 14 amino acids. Germline values: CDR1 ENHRY, CDR2 SYGVKD. Trimming at V came to 6 bases and at J to 4 bases, leaving 7 bases not matched to a gene. The data derive from a study of shared clonotypes between healthy human individuals. Whole-study results and caveats: Naive subsets generally exceeded memory subsets in estimated richness.

Profiled with immunoSEQ multiplex PCR; TCRdb holds only in-frame clones, not every one. The sample contains some 2,400,000 clones, almost 96% of which appear only once. The J gene is TRBJ1-1, the V gene TRBV10-3; TRBD1 matches 8 bases. The sequenced material came from naive CD4+ T cells sorted from blood. Subset denoted: CD45RA+ positively selected. The sequence was collected from a man younger than 35 in good health. CDR3 region: CAIRDGQGGTEAFF. CDR3 coding DNA: TGTGCCATCAGGGACGGACAGGGTGGCACTGAAGCTTTCTTT.